These 12 T cell receptor beta chains share one sample of origin, sequenced in a study of a mutant IDH1 vaccine in newly diagnosed glioma. Produced via immunoSEQ multiplex PCR; TCRdb's table is partial and in-frame only. The data show roughly 51,000 clones, about nine tenths seen once. Time point meaning: baseline, week 1 (first vaccination visit). As to treatment: pre-vaccination baseline after standard-of-care therapy. Sequencing was performed on PBMCs, taken from a glioma patient treated with radiotherapy, temozolomide or both. The source of these receptors is a man aged 40-49 years with glioma.

V usage is TRBV6-5 and J usage is TRBJ1-1, with a weak D call TRBD1 (5 bases). V was shortened by 2 bases and J by 0 bases, with 7 bases between the two germline ends. From germline, CDR1 is MNHEY and CDR2 SVGAGI. CDR3 length: 14 residues. CDR3 sequence: CASSYRTLNTEAFF. The DNA of the CDR3 is TGTGCCAGCAGTTACAGGACACTGAACACTGAAGCTTTCTTT.

The J gene is TRBJ1-1, the V gene TRBV2, with D possibly being TRBD1 (5 bases). The CDR3 is made up of 12 amino acids. V lost 0 bases, J lost 11 bases, and 10 bases lay in between. Germline V gives CDR1 SNHLY, CDR2 FYNNEI. CDR3 region: CASSEAGDVAFF. In nucleotides, the CDR3 is TGTGCCAGCAGTGAAGCAGGGGATGTGGCTTTCTTT.

The chain is built from TRBV7-2 and TRBJ2-3, with TRBD2 matching over 12 bases. The J segment lost 5 bases and the V segment lost 5 bases, leaving 5 bases of the junction unmatched. Germline CDR1 and CDR2: SGHTA and FQGNSA. The CDR3 contains 15 residues. The CDR3 nucleotides read TGTGCCAGCAGCGGAACTAGCGGGAGGAGAGATACGCAGTATTTT. Protein product: CASSGTSGRRDTQYF.

The V gene is TRBV7-3, the J gene TRBJ2-2; 10 bases are a match to TRBD1. Germline trimming cut 3 bases from V and 6 bases from J; bases unmatched to any gene: 1. The CDR3 is 14 amino acids. Germline CDR1 and CDR2: SGHTA and FQGTGA. The CDR3 DNA reads as TGTGCCAGCAGCTTGACAGGGGGCGCCGGGGAGCTGTTTTTT. It codes for CASSLTGGAGELFF. Using reference TRBV7-3 and TRBJ2-2 for the parts outside the CDR3, the full variable domain is GAGVSQTPSNKVTEKGKYVELRCDPISGHTALYWYRQSLGQGPEFLIYFQGTGAADDSGLPNDRFFAVRPEGSVSTLKIQRTERGDSAVYLCASSLTGGAGELFFGEGSRLTVL.

The V call is TRBV7-6, the J call TRBJ1-2, with TRBD1 as a possible D gene (6 bases). The germline gives CDR1 SGHVS, CDR2 FNYEAQ. The CDR3 consists of 13 residues. V shed 5 bases and J shed 8 bases, with 15 bases lying between them. CDR3 loop: CASSQAGDGGYTF. CDR3 coding DNA: TGTGCCAGCAGCCAAGCAGGGGACGGAGGCTACACCTTC. Full variable domain (remainder filled in from reference TRBV7-6 and TRBJ1-2): GAGVSQSPRYKVTKRGQDVALRCDPISGHVSLYWYRQALGQGPEFLTYFNYEAQQDKSGLPNDRFSAERPEGSISTLTIQRTEQRDSAMYRCASSQAGDGGYTFGSGTRLTVV.

The chain carries TRBV5-1 and TRBJ2-7, with a tentative D call TRBD2 (5 bases). Germline V gives CDR1 SGHRS, CDR2 YFSETQ. With 2 bases removed from V and 0 bases from J, the gap between germline ends came to 12 bases. This CDR3 is built from 15 residues. Here the CDR3 reads CASSFGLRSSYEQYF. CDR3 nucleotides: TGCGCCAGCAGCTTCGGACTCAGGAGCTCCTACGAGCAGTACTTC.

V gene TRBV6-5 combines with J gene TRBJ1-5; no firm D call. CDR3 length equals 16 residues. Germline loops: CDR1 MNHEY, CDR2 SVGAGI. Trimming took off 0 bases at V and 0 bases at J, with 9 bases between the two ends. The CDR3 DNA follows: TGTGCCAGCAGTTACTCGTACAGACATAGCAATCAGCCCCAGCATTTT. This codes for CASSYSYRHSNQPQHF.

The rearrangement uses TRBV9 and TRBJ2-1; tentatively, D is TRBD1 (6 bases). The CDR3 spans 14 residues. V shed 3 bases and J shed 9 bases, with 16 bases lying between them. Looked up from germline, CDR1 is SGDLS and CDR2 is YYNGEE. The CDR3 loop is CASSDYRASGEQFF. CDR3 nucleotides: TGTGCCAGCAGCGACTACAGGGCATCCGGTGAGCAGTTCTTC.

The chain combines TRBV5-8 with TRBJ1-4; D may be TRBD1 (5 bases). The V gene lost 4 bases and the J gene lost 4 bases, with 11 bases spanning the gap. This CDR3 contains 14 residues. Germline V gene data show CDR1 as SGHTS and CDR2 as YDEGEE. CDR3 in amino acids: CASSPRAVNEKLFF. Here the CDR3 DNA reads TGTGCCAGCAGCCCCAGGGCTGTTAATGAAAAACTGTTTTTT.

J is TRBJ2-3 and V is TRBV5-8; possibly TRBD1 for D (9 bases). CDR1 is SGHTS and CDR2 is YDEGEE in the germline V gene. CDR3 size: 18 residues. V was shortened by 1 base and J by 1 base, with 19 bases between the two germline ends. The CDR3 bases are TGTGCCAGCAGCTTGTTATCGGGGGGGACAGGGCGCACAGATACGCAGTATTTT. Encoded protein: CASSLLSGGTGRTDTQYF. The entire variable domain, with the rest obtained from reference TRBV5-8 and TRBJ2-3, is as follows: EAGVTQSPTHLIKTRGQQATLRCSPISGHTSVYWYQQALGLGLQFLLWYDEGEERNRGNFPPRFSGRQFPNYSSELNVNALELEDSALYLCASSLLSGGTGRTDTQYFGPGTRLTVL.

This chain uses TRBV7-2 with TRBJ2-2; D ambiguous. Trimming took off 2 bases at V and 1 base at J, with 8 bases between the two ends. Germline V CDR1 and CDR2: SGHTA, FQGNSA. This CDR3 comprises 15 residues. The CDR3 reads CASSLRVQNTGELFF. In nucleotides, the CDR3 is TGTGCCAGCAGCTTACGGGTCCAGAACACCGGGGAGCTGTTTTTT. Based on the CDR3 plus reference TRBV7-2 and TRBJ2-2, the full variable domain is GAGVSQSPSNKVTEKGKDVELRCDPISGHTALYWYRQSLGQGLEFLIYFQGNSAPDKSGLPSDRFSAERTGGSVSTLTIQRTQQEDSAVYLCASSLRVQNTGELFFGEGSRLTVL.

The chain joins TRBV4-1 to TRBJ2-5; maybe TRBD2 (6 bases). The germline CDR1 and CDR2 sequences are MGHRA and YSYEKL. This CDR3 has 16 amino acids. V lost 1 base and J lost 2, with 14 bases in between. The CDR3 bases are TGCGCCAGCAGCCAAGTCGGGGGAACTAATCAAGAGACCCAGTACTTC. This translates into CASSQVGGTNQETQYF.